Given below is one T cell receptor (beta chain) in context. V was pared by 0 bases and J by 5 bases, with 5 bases of the junction left unmatched. The CDR3 covers 15 residues. Germline V gives CDR1 SGDLS, CDR2 YYNGEE. This entry comes from a study of blood T cell repertoires in COVID-19. The Seattle patients, enrolled during active infection, were followed longitudinally. Generated by immunoSEQ multiplex PCR, the TCRdb table keeps only in-frame clones and is missing some. Of 75,000 to 80,000 clones listed, approximately 81% are singletons. Material for sequencing was peripheral blood. V usage is TRBV9 and J usage is TRBJ1-5, with 7 bases aligning to TRBD1. The TCR originated in a man in his 60s with COVID-19, enrolled during active disease. In DNA form, the CDR3 reads TGTGCCAGCAGCGTAGAGACAGGGAAGGATCAGCCCCAGCATTTT. Translated: CASSVETGKDQPQHF.